This T cell receptor (beta chain) was recovered during a study of beta chain features in type 1 diabetes. Sorting of CD4+ naive, central memory, regulatory and stem cell-like memory cells was performed via CD45RO/CCR7/CD25/CD127/CD95/CD27. Sorted populations all had greater than 95% purity. Investigators reverse transcribed all isolated RNA, so they sequenced expressed TCRB transcripts. Produced via immunoSEQ multiplex PCR; TCRdb's table is partial and in-frame only. Among over 500,000 clones listed, roughly 15% were seen once. The CDR3 has 15 residues. CDR1 and CDR2 from the germline V gene are MNHNY and SVGAGI (reference sequence). The ends lost 2 bases at V and 5 bases at J; junction bases unmatched: 5.

The J gene is TRBJ2-1, the V gene TRBV6-6; 8 bases map to TRBD2. The sample taken for sequencing was naive CD4+ T cells from blood. The receptor was isolated from a young man in good health. Here the CDR3 reads CASSYSGSVNNEQFF. In DNA form, the CDR3 reads TGTGCCAGCAGTTACAGCGGGAGCGTCAACAATGAGCAGTTCTTC.